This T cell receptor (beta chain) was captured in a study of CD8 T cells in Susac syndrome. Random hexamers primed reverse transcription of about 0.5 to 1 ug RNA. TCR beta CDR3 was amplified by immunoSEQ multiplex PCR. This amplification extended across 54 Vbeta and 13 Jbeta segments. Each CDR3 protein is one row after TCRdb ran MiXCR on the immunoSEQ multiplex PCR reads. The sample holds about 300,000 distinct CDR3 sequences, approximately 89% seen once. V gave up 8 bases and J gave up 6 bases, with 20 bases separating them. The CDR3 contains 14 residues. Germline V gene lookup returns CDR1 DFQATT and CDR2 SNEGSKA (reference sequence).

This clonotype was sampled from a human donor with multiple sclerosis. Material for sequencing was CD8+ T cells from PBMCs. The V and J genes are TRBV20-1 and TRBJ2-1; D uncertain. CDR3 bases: TGCAGTTCCTCAAGTTCCCCCGTTGGCAATGAGCAGTTCTTC. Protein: CSSSSSPVGNEQFF.